Sequencing of this T cell receptor beta chain was carried out in a study of blood T cell repertoires in COVID-19. Overall study: Samples taken during acute and convalescent COVID-19 were collected in the United States, Italy and Spain. PBMCs, B-cell-depleted T cells, or T cells provided the cDNA or gDNA that made up the material.

The trim removed 4 bases at V and 0 bases at J, leaving 10 bases unmatched. CDR3 size: 17 residues. The germline V gene has CDR1 MGHRA and CDR2 YSYEKL. In the study's own analysis: Estimation of nucleated cell counts was performed using reference gene primer amplification. Sequencing used immunoSEQ multiplex PCR; TCRdb keeps in-frame clones, though not all of them. V and J calls and clone size follow that table, whereas D and trimming were derived from the DNA. The sample includes 200,000 to 250,000 clones, 85% to 90% of them seen just once. V gene TRBV4-1 combines with J gene TRBJ2-3, with 7 bases fitting TRBD2. The sequencing sample was made of peripheral blood. The clonotype comes from an elderly man with acute or convalescent COVID-19. CDR3 nucleotides: TGCGCCAGCAGCCCCCGTGGGGCTAGCGGAAGCACAGATACGCAGTATTTT. It translates to CASSPRGASGSTDTQYF.